Listed below are T cell receptor beta chains from one sample, sequenced in a study of CD8 T cells in Susac syndrome. TCRdb re-called the immunoSEQ multiplex PCR reads through MiXCR, storing one row per CDR3 protein. Here the sample spans under 150,000 distinct CDR3 sequences, about 94% being singletons. Sequences were obtained from CD4+ T cells from PBMCs. Receptor source: a human donor with multiple sclerosis. The CDR3 runs from the conserved cysteine through the conserved F or W. D genes are given only for firm matches. For some rows the clone size is stated as once, few or many, or as a class when expanded; others skip it.

j_gene,v_gene,abundance,d_gene,CDR3aa,CDR3nt
TRBJ2-5,TRBV12-3/TRBV12-4,once,TRBD2,CASSLGLAGRETQYF,TGTGCCAGCAGTTTAGGACTAGCGGGGCGAGAGACCCAGTACTTC
TRBJ1-1,TRBV20-1,.,.,CTTDRIEAFF,TGCACCACTGACAGGATTGAAGCTTTCTTT
TRBJ1-1,TRBV27,.,.,CASSLSGQRLDSAEAFF,TGTGCCAGCAGTTTATCTGGACAGCGTTTAGATTCGGCTGAAGCTTTCTTT
TRBJ2-3,TRBV7-2,.,.,CASSSKGWSSTDTQYF,TGTGCCAGCAGCTCAAAGGGATGGTCGAGCACAGATACGCAGTATTTT
TRBJ1-5,TRBV29-1,few,.,CSVDQGGNQPQHF,TGCAGCGTTGACCAGGGTGGCAATCAGCCCCAGCATTTT
TRBJ2-1,TRBV2,once,TRBD1,CASSFMGQYNEQFF,TGTGCCAGCAGTTTTATGGGACAGTACAATGAGCAGTTCTTC
TRBJ2-1,TRBV4-3,.,TRBD1,CASSSGQGANNEQFF,TGCGCCAGCAGCTCTGGACAGGGGGCTAACAATGAGCAGTTCTTC
TRBJ2-7,TRBV20-1,.,.,CSARSPTYEQYF,TGCAGTGCTAGATCGCCAACCTACGAGCAGTACTTC
TRBJ2-5,TRBV7-2,.,.,CASSSIGGRGTQYF,TGTGCCAGCAGCTCCATAGGGGGGCGCGGGACCCAGTACTTC
TRBJ1-4,TRBV3-1,once,.,CASSLEGSNEKLFF,TGTGCCAGCAGCCTGGAGGGGAGTAATGAAAAACTGTTTTTT
TRBJ1-1,TRBV21-1,.,.,CASSKALRHLNTEAFF,TGTGCCAGCAGCAAAGCGCTCCGACATCTTAACACTGAAGCTTTCTTT
TRBJ1-2,TRBV19,.,.,CASSGGLGPGLYGYTF,TGTGCCAGTAGTGGGGGATTGGGCCCGGGCCTCTATGGCTACACCTTC
TRBJ2-5,TRBV30,.,.,CAWRATAKGETQYF,TGTGCCTGGAGGGCTACCGCCAAGGGAGAGACCCAGTACTTC
TRBJ1-2,TRBV2,.,.,CASSDGKGGKYGYTF,TGTGCCAGCAGTGATGGAAAAGGCGGGAAGTATGGCTACACCTTC
TRBJ2-6,TRBV5-1,.,.,CASSLGAGEANVLTF,TGCGCCAGCAGCTTGGGGGCAGGGGAGGCCAACGTCCTGACTTTC
TRBJ2-1,TRBV7-2,.,TRBD1,CASRIPGQGTNEQFF,TGTGCCAGCAGGATCCCGGGACAGGGGACCAATGAGCAGTTCTTC
TRBJ2-7,TRBV6-2/TRBV6-3,.,TRBD1,CASRRTGPSAYEQYF,TGTGCCAGCAGAAGGACAGGCCCCTCAGCCTACGAGCAGTACTTC
TRBJ2-1,TRBV30,.,TRBD2,CAWRPLGASGRGNEQFF,TGTGCCTGGAGACCACTAGGGGCTAGCGGGAGAGGCAATGAGCAGTTCTTC
TRBJ1-2,TRBV12-3/TRBV12-4,.,.,CASSLAKGSLYGYTF,TGTGCCAGCAGTTTAGCGAAGGGGTCTTTATATGGCTACACCTTC
TRBJ2-4,TRBV30,.,TRBD2,CAWSINRGGGNIQYF,TGTGCCTGGAGTATTAACCGCGGGGGAGGGAACATTCAGTACTTC
TRBJ1-1,TRBV24-1,.,.,CATSANGEAFF,TGTGCCACCAGTGCAAACGGGGAAGCTTTCTTT
TRBJ2-7,TRBV20-1,.,.,CSCGTLGEQYF,TGCAGTTGCGGAACTTTGGGCGAGCAGTACTTC
TRBJ1-4,TRBV4-1,.,.,CASSQAGVREKLFF,TGCGCCAGCAGCCAGGCAGGGGTTAGGGAAAAACTGTTTTTT
TRBJ1-1,TRBV5-4,.,.,CASSLGQANTEAFF,TGTGCCAGCAGCTTAGGGCAGGCGAACACTGAAGCTTTCTTT
TRBJ2-7,TRBV2,.,.,CASHKEGFEQYF,TGTGCCAGCCACAAGGAGGGGTTCGAGCAGTACTTC